This passage covers 3 T cell receptor beta chains from one sample sequenced in a study of T cell changes during pregnancy in multiple sclerosis (dated by TCRdb to between 2018 and 2021). The protocol used for the library was the immunoSEQ multiplex PCR assay. TCRdb provides this immuneACCESS table in a form limited to in-frame rearrangements. Some clones are lacking; in checked studies, under half of them reflect an unresolved V gene, and why the rest are absent is not known. The sample table holds some 41,000 clones, of which about nine tenths were seen once. The ten largest clones capture around 0.5% of the sample. Sequencing used CD4+ T cells from peripheral blood mononuclear cells, obtained in the first trimester of pregnancy. The receptors originated from a female donor with multiple sclerosis, enrolled in a pregnancy study.

This chain connects TRBV28 to TRBJ1-5, with D possibly being TRBD1 (5 bases). CDR1 is MDHEN, CDR2 SYDVKM, per germline. CDR3 length: 14 amino acids. V shed 1 base and J shed 5 bases, with 9 bases lying between them. CDR3 sequence reads: CASSLSPGDQPQHF. For the CDR3, the DNA is TGTGCCAGCAGTTTATCCCCGGGGGATCAGCCCCAGCATTTT.

The sample holds a few counts of this clone. The chain couples TRBV30 to TRBJ2-1; no clear D. Germline-derived CDR1 and CDR2 are GTSNPN and SVGIG (reference sequence). CDR3 length: 13 amino acids. CDR3 residues: CASAPQAYNEQFF. The CDR3 DNA sequence: TGTGCTTCGGCCCCGCAGGCCTACAATGAGCAGTTCTTC.

J is TRBJ2-1 and V is TRBV6-4; no clear D gene. Trimming removed 2 bases at V and 6 bases at J, with 11 bases between. CDR3 length equals 14 residues. From germline, CDR1 is MRHNA and CDR2 SNTAGT. The CDR3 region has the DNA TGTGCCAGCAGTGACGGCATTGGGCGCAATGAGCAGTTCTTC. Translated, it gives CASSDGIGRNEQFF.